The 8 T cell receptor beta chains reported below all come from one sample, sequenced in a study of PD-L1 blockade in urothelial cancer. Data came from immunoSEQ multiplex PCR; TCRdb stores just in-frame clones and leaves some out. The sample shows under 50,000 clones, more than 75% of them seen only once. Time point denoted: pretreatment peripheral blood. This specimen consisted of PBMCs, obtained around atezolizumab (anti-PD-L1) treatment. The source is a man in his forties or fifties with urothelial cancer.

The count of this clone is one. The rearrangement joins TRBV9 to TRBJ2-1; 14 nucleotides match TRBD2. There are 15 residues in the CDR3. V was pared by 3 bases and J by 8 bases, with 4 bases of the junction left unmatched. Germline V gene data show CDR1 as SGDLS and CDR2 as YYNGEE. The CDR3 nucleotides read TGTGCCAGCAGCGAGTGGGGACTAGCGGGGGATGAGCAGTTCTTC. Its protein is CASSEWGLAGDEQFF.

This clone has more than one count but fewer than ten. The chain is built from TRBV27 and TRBJ2-3, with 9 bases lining up with TRBD2. Germline loops: CDR1 MNHEY, CDR2 SMNVEV (reference sequence). V was pared by 8 bases and J by 6 bases, with 12 bases of the junction left unmatched. The CDR3 runs 15 residues. CDR3 loop: CASHAVAGVLDTQYF. CDR3 nucleotides: TGTGCCAGCCACGCAGTAGCGGGAGTACTGGATACGCAGTATTTT.

The chain uses TRBV5-1 and TRBJ2-5; possible D gene TRBD2, 7 bases. The CDR3 consists of 15 residues. Trimming pared 4 bases from V and 5 bases from J, leaving 18 bases between. Germline loops: CDR1 SGHRS, CDR2 YFSETQ. CDR3 sequence: CASSTGSGTMETQYF. The CDR3 DNA is TGCGCCAGCAGCACCGGGAGCGGGACAATGGAGACCCAGTACTTC.

The genes are TRBV6-1 and TRBJ2-5, with 9 positions matching TRBD2. Losses at the gene ends were 4 bases for V and 1 base for J; bases not matched to a gene: 4. CDR1 and CDR2 (germline): MNHNS, SASEGT. CDR3 length: 15 residues. The CDR3 loop reads CASSALAGRQETQYF. In nucleotides, the CDR3 is TGTGCCAGCAGTGCCCTAGCGGGGCGCCAAGAGACCCAGTACTTC.

This rearrangement joins TRBV18 to TRBJ2-3; D is unclear. From germline, CDR1 is KGHSH and CDR2 LQKENI. V dropped 0 bases and J dropped 2 bases, with 3 bases sitting between them. The CDR3 runs 13 residues. CDR3 sequence reads: CASSPPATDTQYF. The DNA for the CDR3 is TGTGCCAGCTCACCACCAGCCACAGATACGCAGTATTTT.

This chain uses TRBV4-1 with TRBJ1-2; D unclear. The CDR3 has 16 amino acids. Germline assignment: CDR1 MGHRA and CDR2 YSYEKL. Trimming took 1 base from V and 0 from J, leaving 12 bases between them. This CDR3 is CASSQVALGTNYGYTF. The CDR3 DNA reads TGCGCCAGCAGCCAAGTTGCCCTCGGGACTAACTATGGCTACACCTTC.

The J gene is TRBJ2-2, the V gene TRBV5-1; 7 nucleotides line up with TRBD2. The CDR3 has 16 amino acids. J lost 2 bases, V lost 4 bases, and 8 bases had no gene match. Germline loops: CDR1 SGHRS, CDR2 YFSETQ. CDR3 DNA: TGCGCCAGCAGCAAGCTGGGACTAACAAACACCGGGGAGCTGTTTTTT. This encodes CASSKLGLTNTGELFF.

This clone was observed a few times. The CDR3 reads CASSLYVSGSTDTQYF. CDR3 DNA sequence: TGTGCCAGCAGCTTGTATGTTAGCGGGAGCACAGATACGCAGTATTTT. The rearrangement links TRBV5-4 to TRBJ2-3; the match to TRBD2 covers 7 bases. The junction had 5 bases not matched to a gene; V was cut back by 1 base and J by 0 bases. The germline CDR1 and CDR2 sequences are SGHNT and YYREEE (reference sequence). The CDR3 is made up of 16 amino acids.